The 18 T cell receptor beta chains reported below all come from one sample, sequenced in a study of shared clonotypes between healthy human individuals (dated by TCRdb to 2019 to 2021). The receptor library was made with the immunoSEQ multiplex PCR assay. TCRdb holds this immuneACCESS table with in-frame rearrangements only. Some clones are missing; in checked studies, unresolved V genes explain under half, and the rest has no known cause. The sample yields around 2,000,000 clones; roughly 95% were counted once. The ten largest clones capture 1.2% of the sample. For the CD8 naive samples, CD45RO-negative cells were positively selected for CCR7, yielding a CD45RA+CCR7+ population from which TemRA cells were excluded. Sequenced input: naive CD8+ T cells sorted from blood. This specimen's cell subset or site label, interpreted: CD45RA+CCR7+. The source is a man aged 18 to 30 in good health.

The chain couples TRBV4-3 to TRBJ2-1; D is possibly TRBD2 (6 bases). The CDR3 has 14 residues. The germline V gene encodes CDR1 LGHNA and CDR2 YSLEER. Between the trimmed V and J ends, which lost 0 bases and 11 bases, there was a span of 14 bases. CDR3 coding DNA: TGCGCCAGCAGCCAAGAGTCCTTCGGGGGACAGCAGTTCTTC. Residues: CASSQESFGGQQFF.

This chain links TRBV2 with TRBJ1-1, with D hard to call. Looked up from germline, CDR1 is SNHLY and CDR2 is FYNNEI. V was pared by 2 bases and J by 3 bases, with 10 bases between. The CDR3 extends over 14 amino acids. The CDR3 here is CASSESSPYTEAFF. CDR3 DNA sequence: TGTGCCAGCAGTGAAAGCAGCCCCTACACTGAAGCTTTCTTT.

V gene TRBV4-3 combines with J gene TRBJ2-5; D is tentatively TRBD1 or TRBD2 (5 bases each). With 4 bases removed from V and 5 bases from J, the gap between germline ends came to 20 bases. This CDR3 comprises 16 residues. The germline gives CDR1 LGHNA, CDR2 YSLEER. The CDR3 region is CASSRTYFFEGETQYF. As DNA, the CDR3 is TGCGCCAGCAGCCGAACATACTTCTTCGAGGGGGAGACCCAGTACTTC.

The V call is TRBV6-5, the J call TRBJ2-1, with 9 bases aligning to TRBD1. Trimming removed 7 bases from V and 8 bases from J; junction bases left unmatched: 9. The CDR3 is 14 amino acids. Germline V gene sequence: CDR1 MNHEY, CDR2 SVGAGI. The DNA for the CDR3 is TGTGCCAGCACCCACAGGGGGCGCGGCGATGAGCAGTTCTTC. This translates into CASTHRGRGDEQFF.

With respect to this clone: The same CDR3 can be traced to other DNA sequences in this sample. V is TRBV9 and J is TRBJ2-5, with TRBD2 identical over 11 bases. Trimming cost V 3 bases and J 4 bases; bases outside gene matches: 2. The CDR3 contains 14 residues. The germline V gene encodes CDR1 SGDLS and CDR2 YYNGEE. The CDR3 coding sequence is TGTGCCAGCAGCGCTAGCGGGGGGTTAGAGACCCAGTACTTC. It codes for CASSASGGLETQYF.

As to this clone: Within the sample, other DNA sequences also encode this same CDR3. The CDR3 spells CASSFGSTYEQYF. The CDR3 coding sequence is TGTGCCAGCAGTTTCGGGTCAACGTACGAGCAGTACTTC. The chain carries TRBV27 and TRBJ2-7; D is undetermined. CDR1 and CDR2 (germline): MNHEY, SMNVEV (reference sequence). The CDR3 has 13 amino acids. Trimming shortened V by 3 bases and J by 4 bases, and 10 bases separated the two germline ends.

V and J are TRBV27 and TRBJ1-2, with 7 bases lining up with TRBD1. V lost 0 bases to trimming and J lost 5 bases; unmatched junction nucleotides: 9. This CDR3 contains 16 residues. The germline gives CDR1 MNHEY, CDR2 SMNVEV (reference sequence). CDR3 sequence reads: CASSLSVGTVHYGYTF. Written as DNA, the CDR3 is TGTGCCAGCAGTTTATCGGTTGGGACAGTACATTATGGCTACACCTTC.

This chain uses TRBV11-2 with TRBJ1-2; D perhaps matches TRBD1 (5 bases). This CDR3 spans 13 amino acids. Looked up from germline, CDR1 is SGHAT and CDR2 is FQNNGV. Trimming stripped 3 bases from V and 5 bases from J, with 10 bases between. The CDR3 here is CASSLGGWYGYTF. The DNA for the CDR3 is TGTGCCAGCAGCTTGGGGGGTTGGTATGGCTACACCTTC.

The CDR3 bases are TGTGCCAGCAGCTTATGGAAGGACGGCCCCTACGAGCAGTACTTC. Translated: CASSLWKDGPYEQYF. This chain uses TRBV7-8 with TRBJ2-7, with D uncertain. This CDR3 is built from 15 residues. Germline V gene lookup returns CDR1 SGHVS and CDR2 FQNEAQ. V was pared by 2 bases and J by 2 bases, with 13 bases between.

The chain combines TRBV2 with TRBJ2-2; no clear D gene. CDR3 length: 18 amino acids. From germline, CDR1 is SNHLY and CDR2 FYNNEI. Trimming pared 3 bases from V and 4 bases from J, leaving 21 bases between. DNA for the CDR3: TGTGCCAGCAGTGATTGGTTGCCGTTTGGGGTTAGCACCGGGGAGCTGTTTTTT. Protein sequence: CASSDWLPFGVSTGELFF. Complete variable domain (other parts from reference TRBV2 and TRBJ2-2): EPEVTQTPSHQVTQMGQEVILRCVPISNHLYFYWYRQILGQKVEFLVSFYNNEISEKSEIFDDQFSVERPDGSNFTLKIRSTKLEDSAMYFCASSDWLPFGVSTGELFFGEGSRLTVL.

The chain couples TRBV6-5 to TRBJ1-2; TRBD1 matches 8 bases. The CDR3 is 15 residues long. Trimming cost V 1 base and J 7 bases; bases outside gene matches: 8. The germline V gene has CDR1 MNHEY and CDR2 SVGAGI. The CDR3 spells CASSYLGQGAGGYTF. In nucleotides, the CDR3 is TGTGCCAGCAGTTACTTGGGGCAGGGGGCAGGTGGCTACACCTTC.

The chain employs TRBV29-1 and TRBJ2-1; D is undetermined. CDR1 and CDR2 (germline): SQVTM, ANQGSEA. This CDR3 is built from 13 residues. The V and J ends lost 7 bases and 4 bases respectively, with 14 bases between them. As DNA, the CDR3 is TGCAGCGCTCAAACCTTTAGGTACAATGAGCAGTTCTTC. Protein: CSAQTFRYNEQFF.

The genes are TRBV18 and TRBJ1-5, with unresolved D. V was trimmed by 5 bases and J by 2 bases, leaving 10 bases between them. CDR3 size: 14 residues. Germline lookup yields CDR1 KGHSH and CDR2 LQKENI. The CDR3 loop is CASSEGVGNQPQHF. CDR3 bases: TGTGCCAGCTCAGAGGGTGTTGGCAATCAGCCCCAGCATTTT.

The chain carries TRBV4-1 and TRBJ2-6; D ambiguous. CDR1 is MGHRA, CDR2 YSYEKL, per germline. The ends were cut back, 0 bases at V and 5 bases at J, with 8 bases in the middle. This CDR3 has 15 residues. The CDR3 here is CASSQDPGWANVLTF. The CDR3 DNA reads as TGCGCCAGCAGCCAAGATCCTGGTTGGGCCAACGTCCTGACTTTC.

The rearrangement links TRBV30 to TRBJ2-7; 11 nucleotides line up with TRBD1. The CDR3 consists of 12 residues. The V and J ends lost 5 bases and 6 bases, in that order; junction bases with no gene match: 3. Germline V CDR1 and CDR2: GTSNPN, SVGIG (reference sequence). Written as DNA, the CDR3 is TGTGCCTGGGAGGACAGGGGGCCCGAGCAGTACTTC. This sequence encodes CAWEDRGPEQYF.

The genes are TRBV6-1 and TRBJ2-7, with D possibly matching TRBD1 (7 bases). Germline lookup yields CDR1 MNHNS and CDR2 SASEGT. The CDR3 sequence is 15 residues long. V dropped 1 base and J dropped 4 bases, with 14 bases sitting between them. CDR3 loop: CASSEGRGPGYEQYF. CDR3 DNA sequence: TGTGCCAGCAGTGAAGGGAGGGGGCCGGGGTACGAGCAGTACTTC.

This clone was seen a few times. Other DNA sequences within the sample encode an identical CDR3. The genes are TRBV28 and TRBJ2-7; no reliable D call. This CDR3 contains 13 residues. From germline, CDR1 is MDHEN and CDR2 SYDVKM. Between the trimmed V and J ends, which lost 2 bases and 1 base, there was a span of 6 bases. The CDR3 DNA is TGTGCCAGCAGTTTAGGCAGGTCCTACGAGCAGTACTTC. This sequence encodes CASSLGRSYEQYF.

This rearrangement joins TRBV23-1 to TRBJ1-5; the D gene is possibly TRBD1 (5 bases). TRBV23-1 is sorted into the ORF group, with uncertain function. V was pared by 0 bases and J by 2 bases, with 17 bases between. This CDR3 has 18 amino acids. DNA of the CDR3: TGCGCCAGCAGTCAATCGGGGGGGACCCCTAATGGCAATCAGCCCCAGCATTTT. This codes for CASSQSGGTPNGNQPQHF.